These 30 T cell receptor beta chains were sequenced from one sample in a study of blood T cell repertoires in COVID-19. Produced via immunoSEQ multiplex PCR; TCRdb's table is partial and in-frame only. The sample holds over 200,000 clones, about 85% seen once. Sample: PBMCs or T cells enriched from blood (not recorded which). The source is a man aged 30-40 years who had recovered from COVID-19.

The genes are TRBV7-8 and TRBJ2-7; TRBD2 might be the D (6 bases). V was cut by 2 bases and J by 2 bases, with 19 bases left in between. Germline CDR1 SGHVS, CDR2 FQNEAQ. The CDR3 has 17 amino acids. The CDR3 loop reads CASSLPATGTLTYEQYF. In DNA, the CDR3 is TGTGCCAGCAGCTTACCCGCGACCGGGACTCTTACCTACGAGCAGTACTTC.

The CDR3 DNA reads as TGTGCCAGCAGCCAAGAAATGGCAGGGGCTAACACCGGGGAGCTGTTTTTT. Its translation: CASSQEMAGANTGELFF. V and J are TRBV4-2 and TRBJ2-2, with D possibly TRBD1 on 6 matching bases. V was trimmed by 0 bases and J by 2 bases, leaving 13 bases between them. Germline CDR1 reads LGHNA; CDR2 reads YNFKEQ. CDR3 size: 17 residues.

The chain is built from TRBV7-9 and TRBJ2-3; the match to TRBD2 covers 15 bases. After removal of 4 bases from V and 2 bases from J, the junction contained 10 bases not matched to a gene. CDR1 SEHNR and CDR2 FQNEAQ come from the germline V gene (reference sequence). The length of the CDR3 is 19 residues. CDR3 amino acids: CASSSRGTSGGRPTDTQYF. The CDR3 DNA sequence: TGTGCCAGCAGCTCACGTGGGACTAGCGGGGGGCGACCCACAGATACGCAGTATTTT.

The genes are TRBV7-2 and TRBJ2-7; 7 bases are a match to TRBD2. Trimming at V came to 4 bases and at J to 4 bases, leaving 7 bases not matched to a gene. Germline V gene sequence: CDR1 SGHTA, CDR2 FQGNSA. This CDR3 contains 14 residues. DNA of the CDR3: TGTGCCAGCAGCTACGGGACTATTTCATACGAGCAGTACTTC. Its protein product is CASSYGTISYEQYF.

This clone was seen once. The V gene is TRBV18, the J gene TRBJ2-7, with TRBD2 matching 9 bases. V shed 3 bases and J 2 bases; nucleotides not matched to a gene: 5. In germline, CDR1 is KGHSH, CDR2 LQKENI. CDR3 length: 15 residues. DNA of the CDR3: TGTGCCAGCTCACCGTTGACTAGCGGACCCTACGAGCAGTACTTC. It yields the protein CASSPLTSGPYEQYF.

The chain combines TRBV3-1 (or the pseudogene TRBV3-2) with TRBJ2-7, with no clear D. Trimming cost V 3 bases and J 7 bases, with 10 bases left between them. Germline CDR1 and CDR2: LGHDT and YNNKEL (reference sequence). There are 12 residues in the CDR3. CDR3 residues: CASSQLAGEQYF. Here the CDR3 DNA reads TGTGCCAGCAGCCAGCTTGCCGGGGAGCAGTACTTC.

The rearrangement joins TRBV28 to TRBJ1-3, with D perhaps TRBD1 (6 bases). CDR1 and CDR2 (germline): MDHEN, SYDVKM. Trimming shortened V by 8 bases and J by 8 bases, and 16 bases separated the two germline ends. The CDR3 has 13 amino acids. The CDR3 is CASRLGHRDTIYF. The CDR3 coding sequence is TGTGCCAGCCGATTGGGACATCGAGACACCATATATTTT.

This rearrangement joins TRBV4-1 to TRBJ1-1, with D possibly being TRBD1 (6 bases). CDR1 and CDR2 from the germline V gene are MGHRA and YSYEKL. V lost 3 bases to trimming and J lost 6 bases, with 17 bases between them. The CDR3 covers 15 residues. CDR3 sequence (DNA): TGCGCCAGCAGCCAGGCTACAGGGTTTAAGTCTGAAGCTTTCTTT. It is translated as CASSQATGFKSEAFF.

The V gene is TRBV11-2, the J gene TRBJ2-3; D might be TRBD1 (6 bases). Trimming removed 5 bases from V and 0 bases from J, with 9 bases in between. The CDR3 has 14 residues. Germline values: CDR1 SGHAT, CDR2 FQNNGV. The DNA for the CDR3 is TGTGCCAGCAGCCAGGGGCCCAGCACAGATACGCAGTATTTT. This codes for CASSQGPSTDTQYF. Based on the CDR3 plus reference TRBV11-2 and TRBJ2-3, the full variable domain is EAGVAQSPRYKIIEKRQSVAFWCNPISGHATLYWYQQILGQGPKLLIQFQNNGVVDDSQLPKDRFSAERLKGVDSTLKIQPAKLEDSAVYLCASSQGPSTDTQYFGPGTRLTVL.

The V and J genes are TRBV5-1 and TRBJ2-1; TRBD2 matches at 10 bases. Germline V gene data show CDR1 as SGHRS and CDR2 as YFSETQ. The CDR3 extends over 17 amino acids. With V trimmed by 0 bases and J by 9 bases, 12 bases remained unmatched. Written as DNA, the CDR3 is TGCGCCAGCAGCTTGGCCTCTAGCGGGAGAACAAGGGGTGAGCAGTTCTTC. Translating gives CASSLASSGRTRGEQFF.

The chain joins TRBV6-5 to TRBJ1-5; TRBD1 matches at 8 bases. Germline V gene sequence: CDR1 MNHEY, CDR2 SVGAGI. CDR3 size: 15 residues. V lost 5 bases to trimming and J lost 5 bases; unmatched junction nucleotides: 8. CDR3 sequence reads: CASSPTTGVHQPQHF. The CDR3 bases are TGTGCCAGCAGTCCAACGACAGGGGTCCATCAGCCCCAGCATTTT.

This CDR3 reads CASSFQIAGEQYF. The CDR3 coding sequence is TGTGCCAGCAGCTTTCAGATCGCGGGCGAGCAGTACTTC. V and J are TRBV11-1 and TRBJ2-7, with D possibly matching TRBD2 (5 bases). The V end was cut by 3 bases, the J end by 6 bases, with 12 bases between. The CDR3 has 13 residues. Germline loops: CDR1 SGHAT, CDR2 FQDESV (reference sequence).

This chain connects TRBV3-1 (or the pseudogene TRBV3-2) to TRBJ2-7; 9 bases agree with TRBD1. The V and J ends lost 4 bases and 7 bases, in that order; junction bases with no gene match: 5. This CDR3 comprises 13 residues. CDR1 LGHDT and CDR2 YNNKEL come from the germline V gene (reference sequence). CDR3 loop: CASSPGQGREQYF. The CDR3 DNA reads as TGTGCCAGCAGCCCTGGACAGGGGAGGGAGCAGTACTTC.

The chain uses TRBV9 and TRBJ1-1; 7 bases are shared with TRBD1. CDR1 is SGDLS, CDR2 YYNGEE, per germline. Trimming at V came to 3 bases and at J to 8 bases, leaving 7 bases not matched to a gene. CDR3 length equals 13 residues. As DNA, the CDR3 is TGTGCCAGCAGCGCCACCCACAGGGGCGAAGCTTTCTTT. It translates to CASSATHRGEAFF.

The chain carries TRBV3-1 (or the pseudogene TRBV3-2) and TRBJ1-5; D is unclear. The CDR3 covers 13 residues. The germline gives CDR1 LGHDT, CDR2 YNNKEL (reference sequence). V dropped 5 bases and J dropped 0 bases, with 5 bases sitting between them. The CDR3, as DNA: TGTGCCAGCAGCTTTAATAGCAATCAGCCCCAGCATTTT. Translated, it gives CASSFNSNQPQHF.

This sequence joins TRBV24-1 and TRBJ2-3, with 7 bases lining up with TRBD2. The J segment lost 3 bases and the V segment lost 3 bases, leaving 8 bases of the junction unmatched. CDR3 length equals 16 residues. Germline V CDR1 and CDR2: KGHDR, SFDVKD. CDR3 sequence (DNA): TGTGCCACCAGTGATCCGGGCGGGAGCGGAACAGATACGCAGTATTTT. This codes for CATSDPGGSGTDTQYF.

This CDR3 reads CASSPHGQGPSEQYF. The CDR3 region has the DNA TGTGCCAGCAGCCCCCACGGACAGGGCCCCTCCGAGCAGTACTTC. V is TRBV9 and J is TRBJ2-7; TRBD1 matches 8 bases. With V trimmed by 4 bases and J by 6 bases, 12 bases remained unmatched. Germline loops: CDR1 SGDLS, CDR2 YYNGEE. This CDR3 contains 15 residues.

The rearrangement links TRBV27 to TRBJ2-3; D might be TRBD2 (6 bases). The germline CDR1 and CDR2 sequences are MNHEY and SMNVEV (reference sequence). The V end lost 7 bases, the J end lost 1 base, and 15 bases lay between the germline ends. CDR3 length: 15 amino acids. The CDR3 spells CASTIWTGGTDTQYF. The CDR3 DNA follows: TGTGCCAGCACCATATGGACGGGAGGCACAGATACGCAGTATTTT.

The CDR3 DNA is TGTGCCAGCAGCTACCCCGACAGGGACAACTATGGCTACACCTTC. It translates to CASSYPDRDNYGYTF. V usage is TRBV5-6 and J usage is TRBJ1-2; 7 nucleotides agree with TRBD1. Per germline, CDR1 SGHDT and CDR2 YYEEEE. Germline trimming cut 3 bases from V and 2 bases from J; bases unmatched to any gene: 7. The CDR3 has 15 residues.

V gene TRBV28 combines with J gene TRBJ1-2, with D possibly being TRBD1 (5 bases). Germline V gives CDR1 MDHEN, CDR2 SYDVKM. This CDR3 is built from 13 residues. The V end was cut by 3 bases, the J end by 4 bases, with 9 bases between. As DNA, the CDR3 is TGTGCCAGCAGTTTGTCCAGGGCCTATGGCTACACCTTC. Residues: CASSLSRAYGYTF.

The CDR3, as DNA: TGTGCCAGCAGCGAAGGGACAGGCGTGAATGAAAAACTGTTTTTT. Protein product: CASSEGTGVNEKLFF. The rearrangement joins TRBV9 to TRBJ1-4, with TRBD1 identical over 8 bases. V shed 3 bases, J shed 5 bases, and the junction held 6 bases outside the gene matches. The CDR3 has 15 residues. Germline V CDR1 and CDR2: SGDLS, YYNGEE. Based on the CDR3 plus reference TRBV9 and TRBJ1-4, the full variable domain is DSGVTQTPKHLITATGQRVTLRCSPRSGDLSVYWYQQSLDQGLQFLIQYYNGEERAKGNILERFSAQQFPDLHSELNLSSLELGDSALYFCASSEGTGVNEKLFFGSGTQLSVL.

The table lists this clone with a few counts. V is TRBV10-3 and J is TRBJ1-2; D is undetermined. V dropped 0 bases and J dropped 6 bases, with 8 bases sitting between them. Germline CDR1 is ENHRY and CDR2 is SYGVKD. This CDR3 spans 13 amino acids. CDR3 loop: CAISESEGNGYTF. The CDR3 coding sequence is TGTGCCATCAGTGAGTCGGAGGGAAATGGCTACACCTTC.

The genes are TRBV18 and TRBJ1-2; 10 nucleotides line up with TRBD1. J gave up 3 bases and V 5 bases, and 3 bases lay outside the gene matches. The CDR3 is made up of 14 amino acids. The V gene's germline CDR1 is KGHSH and CDR2 LQKENI. The CDR3 DNA is TGTGCCAGCTCAACCGGGACAGGGGACTATGGCTACACCTTC. Encoded protein: CASSTGTGDYGYTF.

This clone has just one count. The chain uses TRBV4-1 and TRBJ1-2; perhaps TRBD1 as D (6 bases). Trimming removed 3 bases from V and 7 bases from J, with 15 bases in between. Germline values: CDR1 MGHRA, CDR2 YSYEKL. The CDR3 length is 14 residues. Written as DNA, the CDR3 is TGCGCCAGCAGCCATGAAGGGGGTTTCTTTGGCTACACCTTC. Protein: CASSHEGGFFGYTF.

This rearrangement joins TRBV5-6 to TRBJ1-2; no reliable D call. Germline V gives CDR1 SGHDT, CDR2 YYEEEE. Trimming left V 3 bases short and J 4 bases short, with 16 bases between. The CDR3 runs 15 residues. Written as DNA, the CDR3 is TGTGCCAGCAGCTCGGACTCTTTTACTGGCTATGGCTACACCTTC. Amino acid sequence: CASSSDSFTGYGYTF.

The chain carries TRBV3-1 (or the pseudogene TRBV3-2) and TRBJ2-3, with TRBD2 as a possible D gene (5 bases). CDR1 and CDR2 (germline): LGHDT, YNNKEL (reference sequence). This CDR3 region has 15 residues. Trimming stripped 3 bases from V and 1 base from J, with 11 bases between. CDR3 sequence: CASSHSGLGTDTQYF. CDR3 DNA sequence: TGTGCCAGCAGCCACAGCGGACTGGGCACAGATACGCAGTATTTT.

The rearrangement links TRBV6-5 to TRBJ2-5, with 7 bases that match TRBD2. The CDR3 contains 15 residues. Losses at the gene ends were 0 bases for V and 7 bases for J; bases not matched to a gene: 8. The germline V gene has CDR1 MNHEY and CDR2 SVGAGI. The CDR3 is CASSYSTSPGGTQYF. The CDR3 nucleotides read TGTGCCAGCAGTTACTCCACGAGCCCGGGGGGGACCCAGTACTTC.

This chain joins TRBV7-3 and TRBJ2-2, with TRBD2 identical over 7 bases. V was clipped by 1 base and J by 3 bases; unmatched bases: 11. Germline V lookup: CDR1 SGHTA, CDR2 FQGTGA. This CDR3 has 18 residues. Here the CDR3 reads CASSLNPLGRGYTGELFF. For the CDR3, the DNA is TGTGCCAGCAGCTTAAACCCCCTAGGGCGGGGGTACACCGGGGAGCTGTTTTTT.

On this clone: The junction does not match germline at one end; this may be a read error. The CDR3, as DNA: TGTGCCAGCAGCAGCGGGTGGATTGAAAGACTGTTTTTT. Translated, it gives CASSSGWIERLFF. The rearrangement links TRBV7-2 to TRBJ1-4; D not certain. The CDR3 is 13 residues long. Per germline, CDR1 SGHTA and CDR2 FQGNSA.

The DNA of the CDR3 is TGTGCCACCAGTGATCCGGACAGGGGGGGGAGCACCCAGTACTTC. Its translation: CATSDPDRGGSTQYF. V is TRBV24-1 and J is TRBJ2-5; 10 bases agree with TRBD1. V was clipped by 3 bases and J by 8 bases; unmatched bases: 8. CDR3 length equals 15 residues. CDR1 and CDR2 from the germline V gene are KGHDR and SFDVKD.